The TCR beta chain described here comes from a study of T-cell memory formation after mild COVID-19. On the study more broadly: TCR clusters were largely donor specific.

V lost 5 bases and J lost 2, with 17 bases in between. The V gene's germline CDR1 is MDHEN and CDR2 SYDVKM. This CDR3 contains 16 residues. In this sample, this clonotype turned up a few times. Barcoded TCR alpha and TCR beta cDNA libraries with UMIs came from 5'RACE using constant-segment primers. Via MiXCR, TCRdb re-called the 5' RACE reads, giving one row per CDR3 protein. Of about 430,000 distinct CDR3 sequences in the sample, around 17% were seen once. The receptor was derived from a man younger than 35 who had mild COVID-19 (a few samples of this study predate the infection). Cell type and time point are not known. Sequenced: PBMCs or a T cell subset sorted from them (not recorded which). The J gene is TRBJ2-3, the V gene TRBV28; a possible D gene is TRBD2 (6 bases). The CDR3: CASSDRDFLATDTQYF. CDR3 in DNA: TGTGCCAGCAGTGATAGGGACTTCCTGGCCACAGATACGCAGTATTTT.